This T cell receptor (beta chain) originates from a study of cytomegalovirus exposure and HLA in healthy donors. Primers: 60 Vbeta forward and 13 Jbeta reverse. The assay was immunoSEQ multiplex PCR, and TCRdb's table has in-frame clones only and misses some. Of about 90,000 clones listed, roughly four fifths are singletons. A word on this clone: Its antigen is unknown.

Points from the study as a whole: A later analysis appeared to link common viral pathogens to several of the most significant clusters.

Germline V lookup: CDR1 MNHEY, CDR2 SMNVEV (reference sequence). V was shortened by 2 bases and J by 3 bases, with 8 bases between the two germline ends. The CDR3 extends over 13 amino acids. The chain links TRBV27 to TRBJ2-7; D may be TRBD2 (5 bases). This TCR was sampled from a woman aged 35 to 49 in good health and CMV-seropositive. Input material: PBMCs. The CDR3 sequence is CASSLPGDYEQYF. CDR3 DNA sequence: TGTGCCAGCAGTTTACCCGGGGACTACGAGCAGTACTTC.